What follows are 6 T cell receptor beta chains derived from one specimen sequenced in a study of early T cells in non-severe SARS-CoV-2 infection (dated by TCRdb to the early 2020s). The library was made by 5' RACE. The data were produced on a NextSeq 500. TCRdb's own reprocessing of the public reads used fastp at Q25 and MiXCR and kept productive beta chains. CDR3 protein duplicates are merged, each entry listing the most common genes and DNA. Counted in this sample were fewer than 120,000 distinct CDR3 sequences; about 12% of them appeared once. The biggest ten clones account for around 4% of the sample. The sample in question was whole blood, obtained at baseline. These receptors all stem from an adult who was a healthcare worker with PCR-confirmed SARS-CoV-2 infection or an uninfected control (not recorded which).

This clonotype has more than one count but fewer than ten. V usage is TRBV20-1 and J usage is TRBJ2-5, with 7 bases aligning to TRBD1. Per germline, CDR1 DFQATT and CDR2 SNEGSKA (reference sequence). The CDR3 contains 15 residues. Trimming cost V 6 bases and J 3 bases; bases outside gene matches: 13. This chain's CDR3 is CSAENRGSSEETQYF. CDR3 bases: TGCAGTGCCGAAAACAGGGGAAGTTCCGAAGAGACCCAGTACTTC.

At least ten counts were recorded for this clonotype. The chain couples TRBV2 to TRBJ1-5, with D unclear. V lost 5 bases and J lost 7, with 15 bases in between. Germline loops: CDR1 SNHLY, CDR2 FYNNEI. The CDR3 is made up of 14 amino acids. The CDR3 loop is CASSPQALNQPQHF. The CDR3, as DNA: TGTGCCAGCAGTCCCCAGGCCCTAAACCAGCCCCAGCATTTT.

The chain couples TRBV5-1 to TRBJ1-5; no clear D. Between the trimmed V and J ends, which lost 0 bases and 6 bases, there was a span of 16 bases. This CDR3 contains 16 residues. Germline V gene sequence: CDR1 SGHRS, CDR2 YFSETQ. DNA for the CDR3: TGCGCCAGCAGCTTGGCCGGTAGGGAGGCCGGTCAGCCCCAGCATTTT. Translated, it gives CASSLAGREAGQPQHF.

This CDR3 reads CAIGQGVHEQYF. DNA for the CDR3: TGTGCCATAGGACAGGGGGTCCACGAGCAGTACTTC. The chain combines TRBV10-3 with TRBJ2-7; the match to TRBD1 covers 10 bases. Germline V gene lookup returns CDR1 ENHRY and CDR2 SYGVKD. The CDR3 length is 12 residues. The trim removed 9 bases at V and 5 bases at J, leaving 4 bases unmatched.

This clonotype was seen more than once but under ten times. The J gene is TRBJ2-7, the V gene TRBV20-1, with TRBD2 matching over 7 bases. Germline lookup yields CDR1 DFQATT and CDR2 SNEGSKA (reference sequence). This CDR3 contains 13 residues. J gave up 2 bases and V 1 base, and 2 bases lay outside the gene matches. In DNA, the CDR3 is TGCAGTGCTAGAGGGACTAGTGCCTACGAGCAGTACTTC. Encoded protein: CSARGTSAYEQYF.

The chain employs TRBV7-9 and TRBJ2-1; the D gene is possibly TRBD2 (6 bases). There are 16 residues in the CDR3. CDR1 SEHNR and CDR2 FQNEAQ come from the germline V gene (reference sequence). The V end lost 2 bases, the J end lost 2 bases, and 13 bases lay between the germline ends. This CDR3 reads CASSLKPGEPYNEQFF. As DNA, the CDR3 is TGTGCCAGCAGCTTAAAACCGGGGGAGCCCTACAATGAGCAGTTCTTC.